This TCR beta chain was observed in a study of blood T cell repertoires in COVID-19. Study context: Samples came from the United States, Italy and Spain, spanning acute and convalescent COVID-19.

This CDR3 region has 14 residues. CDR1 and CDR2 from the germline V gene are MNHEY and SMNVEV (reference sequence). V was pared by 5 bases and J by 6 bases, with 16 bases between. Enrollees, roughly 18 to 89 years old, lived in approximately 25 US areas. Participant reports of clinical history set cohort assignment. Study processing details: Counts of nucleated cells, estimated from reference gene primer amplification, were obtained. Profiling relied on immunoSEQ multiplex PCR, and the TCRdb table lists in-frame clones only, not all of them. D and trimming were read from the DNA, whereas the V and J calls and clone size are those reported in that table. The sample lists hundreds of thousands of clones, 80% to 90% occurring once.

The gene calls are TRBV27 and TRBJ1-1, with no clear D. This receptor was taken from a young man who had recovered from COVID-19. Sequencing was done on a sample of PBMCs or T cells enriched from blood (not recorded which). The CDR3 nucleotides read TGTGCCAGCAGTACATCTGGAGGGAGTCCTGAAGCTTTCTTT. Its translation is CASSTSGGSPEAFF.